This entry features one TCR beta chain sequence. Its antigen is unknown. This sample is part of a study of PD-L1 blockade in urothelial cancer. Sequenced by immunoSEQ multiplex PCR; TCRdb stores in-frame clones only, minus some. The sample contains fewer than 95,000 clones, over 80% of which appear only once. V lost 1 base and J lost 1, with 7 bases in between. There are 14 residues in the CDR3. Germline-derived CDR1 and CDR2 are SEHNR and FQNEAQ (reference sequence). Points from the study as a whole: Pretreatment TCR clonality in blood, when below the median, was predictive of better survival.

Time point indicated: pretreatment peripheral blood. The TCR comes from a man aged 55-75 years with urothelial cancer. The gene calls are TRBV7-9 and TRBJ1-1, with D tentatively TRBD1 (5 bases). This specimen consisted of PBMCs, obtained around atezolizumab (anti-PD-L1) treatment. Here the CDR3 reads CASSLGTPNTEAFF. The CDR3 DNA follows: TGTGCCAGCAGCTTAGGGACACCGAACACTGAAGCTTTCTTT.